The clone carrying this T cell receptor beta chain was seen ten or more times. What it recognizes is unknown. These data originate in a study of T cells in Graves' hyperthyroidism and ophthalmopathy. Study-wide results and caveats: The model made its ophthalmopathy prediction, and onset followed a median approximately six months later.

Graves' hyperthyroidism was deemed stable absent ophthalmopathy progression within 18 months. The V and J ends lost 1 base and 2 bases respectively, with 14 bases between them. The germline CDR1 and CDR2 sequences are SQVTM and ANQGSEA. The CDR3 consists of 15 residues. RNA transcripts served as the template for amplifying TCR beta CDR3 regions. An initial round of RT-PCR targeting the TCR CDR3 relied on the HTBI primer set. TCRdb re-called the multiplex PCR reads through MiXCR, storing one row per CDR3 protein. This table holds about 400,000 distinct CDR3 sequences, more than 15% found once. This clonotype originated in a woman aged 18-29 years with Graves' hyperthyroidism. Sequencing used blood. V and J are TRBV29-1 and TRBJ1-2; no definite D call. This chain's CDR3 is CSVEGRQGRNYGYTF. CDR3 bases: TGCAGCGTTGAAGGGCGTCAAGGTCGGAACTATGGCTACACCTTC.